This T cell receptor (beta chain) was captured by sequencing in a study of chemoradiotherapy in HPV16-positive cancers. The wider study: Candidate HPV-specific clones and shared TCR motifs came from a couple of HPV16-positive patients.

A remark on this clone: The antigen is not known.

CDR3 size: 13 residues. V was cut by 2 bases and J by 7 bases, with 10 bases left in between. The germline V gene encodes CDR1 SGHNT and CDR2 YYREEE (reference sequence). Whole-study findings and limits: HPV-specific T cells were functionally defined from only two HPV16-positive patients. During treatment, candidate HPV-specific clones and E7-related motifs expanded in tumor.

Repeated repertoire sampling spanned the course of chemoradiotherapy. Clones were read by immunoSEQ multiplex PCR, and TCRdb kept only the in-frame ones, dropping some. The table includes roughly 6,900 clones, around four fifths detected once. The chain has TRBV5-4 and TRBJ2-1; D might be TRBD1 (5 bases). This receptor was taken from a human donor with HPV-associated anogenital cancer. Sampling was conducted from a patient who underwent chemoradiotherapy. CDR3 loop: CASSLRQSNEQFF. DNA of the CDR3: TGTGCCAGCAGCTTAAGACAGTCGAATGAGCAGTTCTTC. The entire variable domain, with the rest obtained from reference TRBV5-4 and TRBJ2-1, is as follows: ETGVTQSPTHLIKTRGQQVTLRCSSQSGHNTVSWYQQALGQGPQFIFQYYREEENGRGNFPPRFSGLQFPNYSSELNVNALELDDSALYLCASSLRQSNEQFFGPGTRLTVL.